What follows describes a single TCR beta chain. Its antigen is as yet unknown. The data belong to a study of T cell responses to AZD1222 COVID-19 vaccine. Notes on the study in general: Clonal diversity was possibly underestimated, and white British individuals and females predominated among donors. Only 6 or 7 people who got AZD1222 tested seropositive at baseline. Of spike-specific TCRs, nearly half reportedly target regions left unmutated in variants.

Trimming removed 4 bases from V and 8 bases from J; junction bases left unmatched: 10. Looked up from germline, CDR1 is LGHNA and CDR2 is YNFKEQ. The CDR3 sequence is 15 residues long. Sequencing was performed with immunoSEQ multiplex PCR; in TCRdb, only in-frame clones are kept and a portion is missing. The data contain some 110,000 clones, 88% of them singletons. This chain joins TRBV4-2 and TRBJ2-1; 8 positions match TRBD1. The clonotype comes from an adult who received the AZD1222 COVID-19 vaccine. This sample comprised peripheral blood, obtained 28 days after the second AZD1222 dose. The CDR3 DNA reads TGTGCCAGCAGCCCCCCCCCAGGGGGCAGCGATGAGCAGTTCTTC. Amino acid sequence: CASSPPPGGSDEQFF.